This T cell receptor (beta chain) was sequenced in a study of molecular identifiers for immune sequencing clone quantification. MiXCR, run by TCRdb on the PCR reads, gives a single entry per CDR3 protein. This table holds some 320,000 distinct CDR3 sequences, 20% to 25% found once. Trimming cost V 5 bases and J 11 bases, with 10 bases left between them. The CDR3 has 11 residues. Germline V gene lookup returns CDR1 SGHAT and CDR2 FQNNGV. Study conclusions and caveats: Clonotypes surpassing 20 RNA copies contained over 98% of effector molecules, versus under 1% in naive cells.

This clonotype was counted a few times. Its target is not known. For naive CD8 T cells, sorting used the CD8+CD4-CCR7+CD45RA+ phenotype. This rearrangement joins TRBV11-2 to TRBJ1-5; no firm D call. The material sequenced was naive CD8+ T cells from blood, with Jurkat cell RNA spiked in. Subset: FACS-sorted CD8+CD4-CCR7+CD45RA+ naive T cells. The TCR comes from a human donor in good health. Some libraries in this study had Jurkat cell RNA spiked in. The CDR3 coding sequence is TGTGCCAGCAGCAGGACCTGGTCCCAGCATTTT. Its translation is CASSRTWSQHF. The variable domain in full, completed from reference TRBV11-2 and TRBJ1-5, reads EAGVAQSPRYKIIEKRQSVAFWCNPISGHATLYWYQQILGQGPKLLIQFQNNGVVDDSQLPKDRFSAERLKGVDSTLKIQPAKLEDSAVYLCASSRTWSQHFGDGTRLSIL.